This is a list of T cell receptor beta chains from one sample in a study of blood T cells in healthy people across ages. MiXCR was run by TCRdb on the 5' RACE reads, yielding one entry per CDR3 protein. The table lists roughly 1,500,000 distinct CDR3 sequences, around 42% of them singletons. Sequencing input: blood. These receptor sequences come from a woman aged 18-29 years in good health. Each CDR3 is given with its conserved first and last residue.

V: TRBV24-1; CDR3: CATSDPAAVQDHEQFF
V: TRBV20-1; CDR3: CSAREGKPDTQYF
V: TRBV29-1; CDR3: CSVKRGRQGAVEQYF
V: TRBV2; CDR3: CASSEGAGTGTGELFF
V: TRBV11-2; CDR3: CASSHPGGSYEQFF
V: TRBV5-1; CDR3: CASSSGTSGVVDTQYF
V: TRBV18; CDR3: CASSPASEGYTF
V: TRBV11-2; CDR3: CASSSPGGGSRGDTQYF
V: TRBV4-1; CDR3: CASSPVLAGQTNEKLFF
V: TRBV7-2; CDR3: CASSFGRSKGNEQFF
V: TRBV10-3; CDR3: CAISERSDNNEQFF
V: TRBV24-1; CDR3: CATIARYEQYF
V: TRBV5-1; CDR3: CASSVKTSGGNNEQFF